The sequence of this T cell receptor (beta chain) was determined in a study of Tregs in tolerant kidney transplant recipients. Study-wide results and caveats: This study did not directly address biological reproducibility. Validation in larger populations is needed because few patients were studied. Activated donor B cell expansion appeared to reveal the most relevant donor-specific TCRbeta repertoire.

Unstimulated Tregs (CD4+CD25+CD127-) and CD4+CD25- non-Tregs were sorted from PBMCs. This CDR3 contains 12 residues. CDR1 is SNHLY, CDR2 FYNNEI, per germline. V was trimmed by 11 bases and J by 5 bases, leaving 16 bases between them. Sequencing was performed with immunoSEQ multiplex PCR; in TCRdb, only in-frame clones are kept and a portion is missing. The table lists under 100,000 clones, roughly nine tenths of them singletons, with over 3.5% in the top ten. In the case of this clone: The target antigen is unknown.

The TCR originated in a human donor in good health. Sequenced input: CD8+ T cells from blood. V usage is TRBV2 and J usage is TRBJ2-7; D is perhaps TRBD1 (6 bases). The CDR3 loop reads CAGRDKVDEQYF. The CDR3 DNA is TGTGCCGGTCGGGACAAGGTCGACGAGCAGTACTTC.